The sequence of this T cell receptor (beta chain) was determined in a study of cytomegalovirus exposure and HLA in healthy donors. General study findings and limits: An analysis was carried out at a later point. It showed that HLA-associated TCR beta chains were more clonally expanded than equally common non-associated chains.

About this clone itself: Its target is unknown. Its ends do not fully match the called genes, so a read error is possible.

Use of 60 Vbeta and 13 Jbeta primers characterized the PCR. Sequenced by immunoSEQ multiplex PCR; TCRdb stores in-frame clones only, minus some. The table includes about 130,000 clones, 70% to 80% detected once. The clonotype originates from a man aged 35 to 55 in good health and CMV-seropositive. Sequenced material: PBMCs.

In DNA form, the CDR3 reads TGTGCCAGCAGTCAGACACCAGGGTTTATCTTT. Translating gives CASSQTPGFIF. This chain connects TRBV28 to TRBJ1-1; D perhaps matches TRBD1 (5 bases). The CDR3 spans 11 residues. CDR1 and CDR2 (germline): MDHEN, SYDVKM.